This T cell receptor beta chain was obtained from a study of shared clonotypes between healthy human individuals. Notes on the study in general: Clonotypes shared by all four sorted-subset donors had higher generation probabilities than non-shared clonotypes. Naive CD4 clonotype sharing across a few donors was 4% to 5.5%.

The run depth of the assay was deep. Profiling relied on immunoSEQ multiplex PCR, and the TCRdb table lists in-frame clones only, not all of them. The sample lists under 600,000 clones, 98% occurring once. Naive CD8 isolation took CD45RO-negative cells positively selected for CCR7 and excluded terminally differentiated effector memory CD45RA+ cells. Healthy and HIV-negative, the adult donors had no recent acute infections or vaccinations. Comment on this clone: The target antigen is unknown.

Germline V gene lookup returns CDR1 SGHNT and CDR2 YENEEA. V was pared by 5 bases and J by 4 bases, with 14 bases between. CDR3 length: 15 amino acids. Sample: naive CD8+ T cells sorted from blood. The J gene is TRBJ2-2, the V gene TRBV11-3, with D perhaps matching TRBD1 (6 bases). The sequence was obtained from a man aged 25 to 45 in good health. For the CDR3, the DNA is TGTGCCAGCAGCCAGATGGGGGCAGGCACCGGGGAGCTGTTTTTT. As protein: CASSQMGAGTGELFF.